This T cell receptor beta chain came from a study of T cells in Graves' hyperthyroidism and ophthalmopathy. Researchers took RNA transcripts and amplified the TCR beta CDR3 regions from them. A set of HTBI primers served as the primers for a first-round RT-PCR of the TCR CDR3. TCRdb reprocessed the multiplex PCR reads with MiXCR, giving one entry per CDR3 protein. The sample holds hundreds of thousands of distinct CDR3 sequences; approximately 15% are singletons and the top ten take around 19%. This clonotype was detected ten times or more. CDR1 is MNHEY and CDR2 is SVGEGT in the germline V gene. The CDR3 is 15 amino acids. Germline trimming cut 5 bases from V and 6 bases from J; bases unmatched to any gene: 9.

The chain is built from TRBV6-2 or TRBV6-3 and TRBJ2-3; 9 bases map to TRBD1. The sequencing input was blood. The clonotype comes from a woman under 30 with Graves' hyperthyroidism. DNA for the CDR3: TGTGCCAGCAGTATACAGACAGGGGGTGCGGATACGCAGTATTTT. Residues: CASSIQTGGADTQYF.